This TCR beta chain was found in a study of blood T cell repertoires in COVID-19. Study details: In each case, the material was cDNA or gDNA derived from T cells, B-cell-depleted T cells, or PBMCs.

Original processing methods: Using reference gene primer amplification, nucleated cell counts were estimated. Sequencing used immunoSEQ multiplex PCR; TCRdb keeps in-frame clones, though not all of them. The V and J calls and clone size were taken over from that table, and D and trimming were inferred from the DNA. This table holds 15,000 to 17,000 clones, approximately 90% found once. From germline, CDR1 is SGHTA and CDR2 FQGNSA. J gave up 8 bases and V 5 bases, and 10 bases lay outside the gene matches. This CDR3 is built from 15 residues. This TCR came from a man between 60 and 75 years old with acute or convalescent COVID-19. What was sequenced was peripheral blood. This chain uses TRBV7-2 with TRBJ2-1; 9 bases are shared with TRBD2. The CDR3 here is CASSPPTSGFDEQFF. In DNA form, the CDR3 reads TGTGCCAGCAGCCCCCCAACTAGCGGGTTCGATGAGCAGTTCTTC.